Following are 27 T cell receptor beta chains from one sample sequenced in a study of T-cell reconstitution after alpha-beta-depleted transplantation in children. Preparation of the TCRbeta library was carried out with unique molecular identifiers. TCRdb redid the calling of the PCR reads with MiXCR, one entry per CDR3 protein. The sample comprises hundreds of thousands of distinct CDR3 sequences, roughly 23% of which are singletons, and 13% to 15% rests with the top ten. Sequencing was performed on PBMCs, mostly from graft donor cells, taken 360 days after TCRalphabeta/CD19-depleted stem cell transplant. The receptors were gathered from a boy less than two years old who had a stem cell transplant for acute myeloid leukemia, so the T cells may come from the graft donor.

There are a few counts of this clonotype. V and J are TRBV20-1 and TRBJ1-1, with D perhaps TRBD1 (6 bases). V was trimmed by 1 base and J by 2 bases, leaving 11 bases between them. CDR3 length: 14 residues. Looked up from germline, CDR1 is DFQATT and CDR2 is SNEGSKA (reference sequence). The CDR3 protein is CSARGGQSNTEAFF. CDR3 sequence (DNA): TGCAGTGCTAGAGGCGGACAGAGCAACACTGAAGCTTTCTTT.

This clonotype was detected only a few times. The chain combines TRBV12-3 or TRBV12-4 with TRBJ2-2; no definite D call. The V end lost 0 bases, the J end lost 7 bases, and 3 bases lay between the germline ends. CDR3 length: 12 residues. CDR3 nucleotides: TGTGCCAGCAGTTTAGCGTTCGGGGAGCTGTTTTTT. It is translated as CASSLAFGELFF.

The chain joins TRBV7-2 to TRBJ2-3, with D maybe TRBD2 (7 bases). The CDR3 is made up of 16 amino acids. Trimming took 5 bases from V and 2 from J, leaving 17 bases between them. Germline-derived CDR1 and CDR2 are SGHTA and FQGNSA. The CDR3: CASSAGEGGATDTQYF. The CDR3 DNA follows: TGTGCCAGCAGCGCCGGGGAAGGGGGGGCCACAGATACGCAGTATTTT.

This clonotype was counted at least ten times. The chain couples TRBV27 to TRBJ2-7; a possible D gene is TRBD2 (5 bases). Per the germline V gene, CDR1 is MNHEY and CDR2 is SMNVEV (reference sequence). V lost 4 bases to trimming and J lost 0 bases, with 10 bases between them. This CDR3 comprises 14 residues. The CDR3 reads CASSSRRSSYEQYV. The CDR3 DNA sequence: TGTGCCAGCAGTTCCCGGAGGAGCTCCTACGAGCAGTACGTC.

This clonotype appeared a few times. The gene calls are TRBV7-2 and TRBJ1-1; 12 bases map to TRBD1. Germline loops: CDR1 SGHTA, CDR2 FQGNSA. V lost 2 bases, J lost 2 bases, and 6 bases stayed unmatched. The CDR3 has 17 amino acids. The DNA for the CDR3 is TGTGCCAGCAGCTTATACACGGGACAGGGGGCTAACACTGAAGCTTTCTTT. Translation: CASSLYTGQGANTEAFF. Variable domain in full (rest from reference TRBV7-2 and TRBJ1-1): GAGVSQSPSNKVTEKGKDVELRCDPISGHTALYWYRQSLGQGLEFLIYFQGNSAPDKSGLPSDRFSAERTGGSVSTLTIQRTQQEDSAVYLCASSLYTGQGANTEAFFGQGTRLTVV.

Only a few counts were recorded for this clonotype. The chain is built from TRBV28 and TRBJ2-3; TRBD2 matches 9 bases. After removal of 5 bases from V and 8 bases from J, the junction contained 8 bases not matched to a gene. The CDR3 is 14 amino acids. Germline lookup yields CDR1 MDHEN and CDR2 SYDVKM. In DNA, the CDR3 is TGTGCCAGCAGTCCCCTGGCGGGGGGGCCTACGCAGTATTTT. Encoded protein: CASSPLAGGPTQYF.

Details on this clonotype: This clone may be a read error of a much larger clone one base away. The CDR3 region has the DNA TGTACCAGCAGTTACTCAGAAGTATTGGGGGAGCTGTTTTTT. Its protein is CTSSYSEVLGELFF. The J gene is TRBJ2-2, the V gene TRBV6-5; D gene unclear. CDR3 length: 14 amino acids. Germline CDR1 reads MNHEY; CDR2 reads SVGAGI.

The CDR3 reads CASSESRLSSYNEQFF. CDR3 sequence (DNA): TGCGCCAGCAGTGAGTCGAGGTTAAGCTCCTACAATGAGCAGTTCTTC. The chain combines TRBV10-1 with TRBJ2-1; unclear D gene. The CDR3 totals 16 residues. Between the trimmed V and J ends, which lost 0 bases and 0 bases, there was a span of 9 bases. Germline CDR1 is WNHNN and CDR2 is SYGVQD (reference sequence).

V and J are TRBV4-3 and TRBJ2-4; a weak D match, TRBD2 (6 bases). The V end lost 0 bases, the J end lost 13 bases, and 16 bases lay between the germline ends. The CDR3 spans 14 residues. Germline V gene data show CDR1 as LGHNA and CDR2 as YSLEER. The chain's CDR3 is CASSQEDVSGPQYF. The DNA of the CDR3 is TGCGCCAGCAGCCAAGAGGACGTTAGCGGTCCGCAGTACTTC.

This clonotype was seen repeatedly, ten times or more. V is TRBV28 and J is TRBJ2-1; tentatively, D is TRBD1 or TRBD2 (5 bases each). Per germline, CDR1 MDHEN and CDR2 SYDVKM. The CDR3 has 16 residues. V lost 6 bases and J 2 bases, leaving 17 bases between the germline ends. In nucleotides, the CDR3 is TGTGCCAGCAGGCCCCCCAGGGAGTTCCCCTACAATGAGCAGTTCTTC. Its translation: CASRPPREFPYNEQFF.

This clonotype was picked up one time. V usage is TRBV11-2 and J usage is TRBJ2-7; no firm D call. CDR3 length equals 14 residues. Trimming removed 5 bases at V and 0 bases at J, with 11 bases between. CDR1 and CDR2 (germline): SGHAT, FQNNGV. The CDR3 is CASSRIPGSYEQYV. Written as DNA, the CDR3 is TGTGCCAGCAGCCGTATTCCCGGCTCCTACGAGCAGTACGTC.

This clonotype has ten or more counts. In DNA, the CDR3 is TGCAGTGCTGGTGGTAGCGGGGGGGCTTTAACCAAAAACATTCAGTACTTC. Translated: CSAGGSGGALTKNIQYF. The chain recombines TRBV20-1 with TRBJ2-4; TRBD2 matches 11 bases. From germline, CDR1 is DFQATT and CDR2 SNEGSKA (reference sequence). The CDR3 is made up of 17 amino acids. V lost 5 bases to trimming and J lost 2 bases; unmatched junction nucleotides: 11.

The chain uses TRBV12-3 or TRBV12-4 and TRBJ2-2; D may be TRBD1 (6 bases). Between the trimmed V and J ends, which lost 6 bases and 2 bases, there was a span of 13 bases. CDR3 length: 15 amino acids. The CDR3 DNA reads TGTGCCAGCAGCCGGACAGAAGGAAACACCGGGGAGCTGTTTTTT. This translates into CASSRTEGNTGELFF.

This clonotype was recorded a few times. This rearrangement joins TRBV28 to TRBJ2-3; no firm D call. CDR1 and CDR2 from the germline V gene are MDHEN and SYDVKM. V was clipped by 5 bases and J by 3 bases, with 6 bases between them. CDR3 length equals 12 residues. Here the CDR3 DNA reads TGTGCCAGCAGTCATCGAACAGATACGCAGTATTTT. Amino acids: CASSHRTDTQYF.

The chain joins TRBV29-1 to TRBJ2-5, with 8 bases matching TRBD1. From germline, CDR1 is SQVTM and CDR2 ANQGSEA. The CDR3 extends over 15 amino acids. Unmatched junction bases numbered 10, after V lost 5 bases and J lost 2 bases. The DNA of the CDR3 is TGCAGCGTTCCGTACAAAGACAGGGGACAAGAGACCCAGTACTTC. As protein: CSVPYKDRGQETQYF.

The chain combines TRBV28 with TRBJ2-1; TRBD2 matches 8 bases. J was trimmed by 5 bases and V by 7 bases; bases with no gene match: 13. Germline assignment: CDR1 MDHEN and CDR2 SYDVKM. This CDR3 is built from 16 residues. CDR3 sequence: CASTFFRLAPDNEQFF. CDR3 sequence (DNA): TGTGCCAGCACCTTCTTCAGACTAGCGCCGGACAATGAGCAGTTCTTC. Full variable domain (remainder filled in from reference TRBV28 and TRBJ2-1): DVKVTQSSRYLVKRTGEKVFLECVQDMDHENMFWYRQDPGLGLRLIYFSYDVKMKEKGDIPEGYSVSREKKERFSLILESASTNQTSMYLCASTFFRLAPDNEQFFGPGTRLTVL.

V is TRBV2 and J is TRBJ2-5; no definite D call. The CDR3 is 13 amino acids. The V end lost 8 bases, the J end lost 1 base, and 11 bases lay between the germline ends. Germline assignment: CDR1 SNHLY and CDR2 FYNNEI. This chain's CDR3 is CASGGLGQETQYF. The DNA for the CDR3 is TGTGCCAGCGGTGGTCTGGGCCAAGAGACCCAGTACTTC.

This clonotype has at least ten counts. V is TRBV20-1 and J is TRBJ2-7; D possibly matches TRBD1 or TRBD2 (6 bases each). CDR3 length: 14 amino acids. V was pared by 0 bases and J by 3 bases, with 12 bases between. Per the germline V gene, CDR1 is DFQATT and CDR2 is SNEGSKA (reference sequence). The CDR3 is CSARDRGGSYEQYF. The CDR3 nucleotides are TGCAGTGCTAGAGATAGAGGGGGGAGCTACGAGCAGTACTTC.

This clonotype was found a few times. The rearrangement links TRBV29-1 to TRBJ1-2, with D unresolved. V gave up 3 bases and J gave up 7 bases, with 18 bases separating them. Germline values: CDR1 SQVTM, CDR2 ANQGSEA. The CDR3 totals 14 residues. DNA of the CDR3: TGCAGCGTTGACACTTGGACCCCTCCGGGTGGCTACACCTTC. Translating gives CSVDTWTPPGGYTF.

CDR3 region: CASSGLHRDSYEQYF. CDR3 nucleotide sequence: TGTGCCAGCAGCGGACTACACCGGGACAGCTACGAGCAGTACTTC. The chain joins TRBV7-2 to TRBJ2-7, with D perhaps matching TRBD1 (7 bases). Per the germline V gene, CDR1 is SGHTA and CDR2 is FQGNSA. This CDR3 spans 15 amino acids. V was shortened by 5 bases and J by 3 bases, with 17 bases between the two germline ends.

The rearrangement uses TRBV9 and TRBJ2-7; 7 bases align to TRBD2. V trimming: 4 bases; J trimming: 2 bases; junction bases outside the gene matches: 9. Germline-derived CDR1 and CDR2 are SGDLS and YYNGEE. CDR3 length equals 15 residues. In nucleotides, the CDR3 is TGTGCCAGCAGCAAAGGGGAGGGTGACGCCTACGAGCAGTACTTC. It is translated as CASSKGEGDAYEQYF. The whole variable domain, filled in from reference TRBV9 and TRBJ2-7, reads DSGVTQTPKHLITATGQRVTLRCSPRSGDLSVYWYQQSLDQGLQFLIQYYNGEERAKGNILERFSAQQFPDLHSELNLSSLELGDSALYFCASSKGEGDAYEQYFGPGTRLTVT.

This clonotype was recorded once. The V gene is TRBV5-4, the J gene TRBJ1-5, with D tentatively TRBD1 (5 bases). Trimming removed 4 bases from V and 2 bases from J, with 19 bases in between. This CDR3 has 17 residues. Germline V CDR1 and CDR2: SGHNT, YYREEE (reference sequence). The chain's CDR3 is CASSLGEAGMGNQPQHF. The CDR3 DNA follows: TGTGCCAGCAGCCTGGGAGAAGCAGGGATGGGCAATCAGCCCCAGCATTTT.

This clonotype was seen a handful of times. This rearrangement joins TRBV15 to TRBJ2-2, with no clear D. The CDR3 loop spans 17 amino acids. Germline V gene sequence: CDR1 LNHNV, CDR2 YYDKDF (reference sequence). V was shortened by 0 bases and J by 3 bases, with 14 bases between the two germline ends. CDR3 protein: CATSRDLGVAYTGELFF. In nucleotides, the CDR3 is TGTGCCACCAGCAGAGATCTTGGGGTGGCCTACACCGGGGAGCTGTTTTTT.

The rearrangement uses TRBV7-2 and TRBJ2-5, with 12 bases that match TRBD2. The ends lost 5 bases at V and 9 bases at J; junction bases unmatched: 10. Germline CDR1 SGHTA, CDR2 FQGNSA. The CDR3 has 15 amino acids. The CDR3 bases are TGTGCCAGCAGCCCCAGACTAGCGGGGGTTCTGGCCCAGTACTTC. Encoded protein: CASSPRLAGVLAQYF.

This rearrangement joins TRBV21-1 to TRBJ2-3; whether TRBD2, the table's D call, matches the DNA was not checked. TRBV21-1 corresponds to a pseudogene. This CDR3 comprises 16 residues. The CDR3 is CASNSLRARSTDTQYF. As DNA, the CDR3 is TGTGCCAGCAACTCACTGAGGGCTAGGAGCACAGATACGCAGTATTTT.

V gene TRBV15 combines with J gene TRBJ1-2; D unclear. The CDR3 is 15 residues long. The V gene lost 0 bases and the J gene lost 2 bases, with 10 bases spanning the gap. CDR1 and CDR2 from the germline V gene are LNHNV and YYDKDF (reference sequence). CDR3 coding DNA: TGTGCCACCAGCAGAGATAGAGGTACCAACTATGGCTACACCTTC. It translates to CATSRDRGTNYGYTF.

The CDR3 nucleotides read TGTGCCAGCAGCTCACATACAGGGTTTATGAACACCGGGGAGCTGTTTTTT. This gives the protein CASSSHTGFMNTGELFF. The genes are TRBV5-5 and TRBJ2-2; possible D gene TRBD1, 6 bases. V was cut by 3 bases and J by 1 base, with 16 bases left in between. Germline V gene lookup returns CDR1 SGHKS and CDR2 YYEKEE (reference sequence). The CDR3 is 17 amino acids.